This T cell receptor beta chain came from a study of blood T cells in healthy people across ages. Study summary: Researchers report that template switching captured about one barcoded beta molecule per two T cells. Study results and caveats: Conclusively comparing naive with antigen-experienced cells was impossible with unsorted PBMCs.

Primed by a sample-barcoded 5' primer and a J-beta primer mix, a second PCR proceeded for about 6 to 12 cycles. Each cDNA molecule was tagged by a template-switch adaptor with 12 random nucleotides. TCRdb used MiXCR to reprocess the 5' RACE reads, holding one entry per CDR3 protein. The table includes approximately 350,000 distinct CDR3 sequences, about 49% detected once. Per germline, CDR1 SGHRS and CDR2 YFSETQ. The CDR3 sequence is 15 residues long. Concerning this clonotype: The target antigen is unknown. One end of the junction does not line up with germline, which may come from a read error.

Donor samples were obtained from healthy Caucasian individuals from Russia, aged about 6 to 100. The receptor's source is a man aged 55 to 70 in good health. The rearrangement links TRBV5-1 to TRBJ2-1; D is possibly TRBD1 (5 bases). The source material was blood. CDR3 region: CASSSQVSSNNEQFF. DNA for the CDR3: TGCGCCAGCAGCTCACAGGTTTCCTCCAACAATGAGCAGTTCTTC.